This paragraph covers one TCR beta chain sequence. What antigen it recognizes has not been identified. Base-call qualities are not available, and no considerably larger clone is one nucleotide away. This sample is drawn from a study of CD8+CD57+ T cells in acquired aplastic anemia (dated by TCRdb to 2017 to 2018). Study-level background: DNA extracted from sorted CD4+ and CD8+ cells had a mean of roughly 3.4 ug, with a range of about 0.2 to 30 ug. A CD8+CD57+ expansion meant a frequency higher than the mean frequency seen in healthy subjects.

Overall study results and their limits: CD8+ Simpson's diversity did not differ significantly between patients and healthy controls (P=0.060). Roughly 29 CD8+ CDR3 sequences were shared between patients and controls but appeared highly expressed in patients and within their immunodominant clones.

V trim: 4 bases; J trim: 9 bases; unmatched bases: 12. The CDR3, cysteine through phenylalanine, is 16 amino acids long. Only the CDR3 portion is preserved as DNA: 48 bases, with reading frame beginning at the first base. The germline V gene (reference sequence) gives CDR1 as MNHEY and CDR2 as SMNVEV. Genomic DNA was used as template for profiling of TCR beta VDJ combinations and CDR3 sequences. An Illumina HiSeq 2000 was the platform used for TCR repertoire sequencing. As for how the authors treated the data: TRBV/TRBJ rearrangement plots, CDR3 size and DJ length profiles, and Simpson's diversity index were used to assess repertoires. The immunodominant clone was defined as the most abundant DNA sequence in deep sequencing data. CDR3 amino acid sequences were screened for sharing across subjects and were compared with published repertoires and the VDJdb database. The public reads were run again by TCRdb, first through fastp at Q25 and then through MiXCR, and only productive beta chains were kept. Each record represents a unique CDR3 protein, reported with the most common genes and DNA among its rows. TCRdb's processing, not the authors', yielded these V and J calls. The sample table contains hundreds of thousands of distinct CDR3 sequences; only one count was recorded for approximately 32% of them. Approximately 0.82% of the sample is taken by the ten largest.

Expansion of CD8+CD57+ cells had been shown by flow cytometry in the patients chosen for sequencing. Every patient had severe acquired aplastic anemia, diagnosed using the International Study of Aplastic Anemia and Agranulocytosis and Camitta criteria. Patients had received no therapy at the time of blood sampling. In this study, sorted CD4+ and CD8+ T cells from the blood of healthy subjects and of severe aplastic anemia patients had their TCR repertoires deep-sequenced. In the USA, patient enrollment took place under clinicaltrials.gov protocols 00001620, 01623167, 00001397, 00071045, 00081523 and 00961064. Ficoll-Paque density gradient centrifugation was used to isolate peripheral blood mononuclear cells. Before DNA was extracted, CD4+ and CD8+ T cells were sorted using either FACS or magnetic beads.

Source material: sorted CD4+, CD8+, or CD8+CD57+ T cells (not recorded which) from PBMCs. This TCR was sampled from a human donor with aplastic anemia. The chain employs TRBV27 and TRBJ1-6, with 7 junctional bases fitting TRBD1. The CDR3 region has the sequence CASSSDWGQKSSPLHF. The sequence in DNA is TGTGCCAGCAGTTCAGATTGGGGACAGAAGAGTTCACCCCTCCACTTT.